These 20 T cell receptor beta chains were sequenced from one sample in a study of cytomegalovirus exposure and HLA in healthy donors (dated by TCRdb to about 2017). Libraries were made using the immunoSEQ multiplex PCR assay. For the multiplex PCR, a mixture combining 60 forward primers for TCR Vbeta segments and 13 reverse primers for TCR Jbeta segments was used. TCRdb retrieved this table from immuneACCESS and kept in-frame rearrangements only. Not all clones are present; in checked studies, unresolved V genes account for under half, and no reason is known for the remainder. The sample table includes 200,000 to 250,000 clones. Of the sample, around 1.1% is held by the ten largest clones. The sequenced sample was PBMCs. The receptors originated from a girl aged 2-10 years in good health and CMV-seropositive.

The chain has TRBV10-3 and TRBJ2-7; possibly TRBD2 for D (7 bases). V lost 6 bases to trimming and J lost 0 bases, with 15 bases between them. This CDR3 is built from 15 residues. Germline assignment: CDR1 ENHRY and CDR2 SYGVKD. The CDR3 DNA sequence: TGTGCCATCAGCGCGAGCGGGACAAGCTCCTACGAGCAGTACTTC. It codes for CAISASGTSSYEQYF.

V is TRBV5-1 and J is TRBJ2-3; 10 nucleotides agree with TRBD1. This CDR3 region has 16 residues. Germline CDR1 reads SGHRS; CDR2 reads YFSETQ. Trimming removed 3 bases from V and 2 bases from J; junction bases left unmatched: 6. In nucleotides, the CDR3 is TGCGCCAGCAGCTCGAAAGGGACAGGGGTCACAGATACGCAGTATTTT. Protein: CASSSKGTGVTDTQYF. Full variable domain (outside the CDR3, taken from reference TRBV5-1 and TRBJ2-3): KAGVTQTPRYLIKTRGQQVTLSCSPISGHRSVSWYQQTPGQGLQFLFEYFSETQRNKGNFPGRFSGRQFSNSRSEMNVSTLELGDSALYLCASSSKGTGVTDTQYFGPGTRLTVL.

V gene TRBV5-5 combines with J gene TRBJ2-2, with D possibly matching TRBD2 (5 bases). V was cut by 5 bases and J by 7 bases, with 9 bases left in between. In germline, CDR1 is SGHKS, CDR2 YYEKEE (reference sequence). The length of the CDR3 is 12 residues. The CDR3 protein is CASRTGDGELFF. The CDR3 nucleotides read TGTGCCAGCAGGACCGGGGACGGGGAGCTGTTTTTT.

The V and J genes are TRBV19 and TRBJ2-4; 7 bases fit TRBD2. V lost 3 bases and J lost 5; bases outside the gene matches: 4. Germline CDR1 reads LNHDA; CDR2 reads SQIVND (reference sequence). This CDR3 region has 14 residues. The CDR3 nucleotides are TGTGCCAGTAGTATTGTTAGCGGGCAAAACATTCAGTACTTC. Protein product: CASSIVSGQNIQYF.

The CDR3 spells CASSVRAGGPHLNEQFF. The CDR3 DNA reads as TGCGCCAGCTCAGTCCGTGCGGGAGGGCCCCACCTCAATGAGCAGTTCTTC. V is TRBV5-1 and J is TRBJ2-1, with 9 bases lining up with TRBD2. Germline-derived CDR1 and CDR2 are SGHRS and YFSETQ. The CDR3 totals 17 residues. J lost 6 bases, V lost 7 bases, and 17 bases had no gene match.

The rearrangement joins TRBV5-1 to TRBJ1-1; D remains unclear. CDR1 and CDR2 (germline): SGHRS, YFSETQ. The CDR3 extends over 13 amino acids. Trimming shortened V by 3 bases and J by 0 bases, and 6 bases separated the two germline ends. The CDR3 protein is CASSSGVNTEAFF. The CDR3 DNA reads TGCGCCAGCAGCTCGGGAGTGAACACTGAAGCTTTCTTT.

J is TRBJ2-5 and V is TRBV27; 7 bases are shared with TRBD1. CDR1 is MNHEY and CDR2 is SMNVEV in the germline V gene (reference sequence). The CDR3 has 12 amino acids. Trimming took 5 bases from V and 4 from J; bases not matched to a gene: 1. CDR3 in DNA: TGTGCCAGCAGTCACAGGGGAGAGACCCAGTACTTC. This codes for CASSHRGETQYF.

The J gene is TRBJ2-1, the V gene TRBV30; 7 bases fit TRBD1. V lost 8 bases and J lost 8; bases outside the gene matches: 6. There are 11 residues in the CDR3. Germline CDR1 reads GTSNPN; CDR2 reads SVGIG (reference sequence). CDR3 coding DNA: TGTGCCAGATACAGGGGTTATGAGCAGTTCTTC. As protein: CARYRGYEQFF.

The chain links TRBV19 to TRBJ2-5; 7 bases match TRBD2. Judging by the DNA end, TRBJ2-7 fits better; the J call may be wrong. Germline CDR1 LNHDA, CDR2 SQIVND (reference sequence). CDR3 length: 14 amino acids. The CDR3: CASSIAPAGHEQYF. The DNA for the CDR3 is TGTGCCAGTAGTATAGCCCCAGCGGGGCACGAGCAGTACTTC.

In the case of this clone: The junction differs from germline at one of its ends, possibly a read error. The J gene is TRBJ2-5, the V gene TRBV7-2; tentative D call: TRBD2 (6 bases). From germline, CDR1 is SGHTA and CDR2 FQGNSA. CDR3 length: 13 residues. CDR3 nucleotide sequence: TGTGCCAGCAGCTCGGAGGGGAGGCCCCCACCGAACTTC. Its protein product is CASSSEGRPPPNF.

The chain joins TRBV6-4 to TRBJ1-1; D unresolved. This CDR3 spans 14 amino acids. Between the trimmed V and J ends, which lost 7 bases and 6 bases, there was a span of 18 bases. Per germline, CDR1 MRHNA and CDR2 SNTAGT. CDR3 DNA sequence: TGTGCCAGCAAGTCGGAGGAAAGGGTGGCTGAAGCTTTCTTT. Protein: CASKSEERVAEAFF.

V and J are TRBV28 and TRBJ2-7, with D perhaps matching TRBD1 (7 bases). The CDR3 sequence is 18 residues long. The ends were cut back, 4 bases at V and 2 bases at J, with 24 bases in the middle. The germline CDR1 and CDR2 sequences are MDHEN and SYDVKM. The chain's CDR3 is CASSSGGGHFTLPYEQYF. In DNA, the CDR3 is TGTGCCAGCAGTTCCGGAGGGGGCCATTTTACCCTTCCCTACGAGCAGTACTTC.

The chain joins TRBV5-1 to TRBJ2-5; maybe TRBD2 (6 bases). The germline V gene encodes CDR1 SGHRS and CDR2 YFSETQ. V dropped 4 bases and J dropped 5 bases, with 24 bases sitting between them. The CDR3 spans 17 residues. The CDR3 loop is CASSPSPGDRVGETQYF. The CDR3 DNA follows: TGCGCCAGCAGCCCTTCTCCGGGGGATAGGGTTGGGGAGACCCAGTACTTC. The entire variable domain, with the rest obtained from reference TRBV5-1 and TRBJ2-5, is as follows: KAGVTQTPRYLIKTRGQQVTLSCSPISGHRSVSWYQQTPGQGLQFLFEYFSETQRNKGNFPGRFSGRQFSNSRSEMNVSTLELGDSALYLCASSPSPGDRVGETQYFGPGTRLLVL.

CDR3 in amino acids: CASSPGGGWTYF. In DNA, the CDR3 is TGCGCCAGCAGCCCTGGGGGGGGATGGACCTACTTC. This chain connects TRBV4-1 to TRBJ2-7; TRBD2 aligns across 7 bases. This CDR3 contains 12 residues. Per germline, CDR1 MGHRA and CDR2 YSYEKL. J lost 13 bases, V lost 4 bases, and 10 bases had no gene match.

J is TRBJ2-2 and V is TRBV23-1; a weak D match, TRBD1 (5 bases). Being an ORF, TRBV23-1 has a function that is uncertain. This CDR3 comprises 17 residues. Trimming removed 4 bases at V and 6 bases at J, with 21 bases between. The chain's CDR3 is CASSPPNRLPPSGELFF. CDR3 nucleotides: TGCGCCAGCAGTCCCCCTAACAGGCTCCCCCCCTCCGGGGAGCTGTTTTTT.

The chain has TRBV7-2 and TRBJ2-5, with D possibly matching TRBD1 (6 bases). Trimming took 8 bases from V and 6 from J, leaving 22 bases between them. The CDR3 is made up of 15 amino acids. Germline V gene sequence: CDR1 SGHTA, CDR2 FQGNSA. CDR3: CASGYRGGIEKTQYF. CDR3 nucleotides: TGTGCCAGCGGTTATCGAGGGGGAATCGAAAAGACCCAGTACTTC.

The rearrangement joins TRBV12-5 to TRBJ2-7; 7 nucleotides align to TRBD1. The CDR3 totals 13 residues. The trim removed 2 bases at V and 9 bases at J, leaving 7 bases unmatched. Germline CDR1 LGHNT, CDR2 FRNRAP. CDR3 protein: CASGLTDRARQYF. The CDR3 DNA sequence: TGTGCTAGTGGTTTGACCGACAGGGCACGGCAGTACTTC.

V is TRBV7-9 and J is TRBJ2-4, with unresolved D. V was pared by 7 bases and J by 1 base, with 14 bases between. The CDR3 contains 15 residues. Germline values: CDR1 SEHNR, CDR2 FQNEAQ (reference sequence). The CDR3 protein is CASIDNSAAKNIQYF. The DNA of the CDR3 is TGTGCCAGCATCGATAACTCCGCTGCCAAAAACATTCAGTACTTC.

The chain couples TRBV5-1 to TRBJ2-3, with D possibly being TRBD2 (7 bases). The germline gives CDR1 SGHRS, CDR2 YFSETQ. The germline V and J ends were trimmed by 0 bases and 5 bases, with 22 bases remaining between them. The CDR3 is made up of 18 amino acids. The CDR3 DNA follows: TGCGCCAGCAGCTTGGCCGGGGGCGGGAGAGGAGTCGGAGATACGCAGTATTTT. As protein: CASSLAGGGRGVGDTQYF.

The V and J genes are TRBV5-1 and TRBJ1-1; D is unresolved. V lost 3 bases to trimming and J lost 3 bases, with 9 bases between them. Germline loops: CDR1 SGHRS, CDR2 YFSETQ. CDR3 length: 13 amino acids. Here the CDR3 DNA reads TGCGCCAGCAGCTCAGACTTTTACACTGAAGCTTTCTTT. This gives the protein CASSSDFYTEAFF. Based on the CDR3 plus reference TRBV5-1 and TRBJ1-1, the full variable domain is KAGVTQTPRYLIKTRGQQVTLSCSPISGHRSVSWYQQTPGQGLQFLFEYFSETQRNKGNFPGRFSGRQFSNSRSEMNVSTLELGDSALYLCASSSDFYTEAFFGQGTRLTVV.